These 25 T cell receptor beta chains share one sample of origin, sequenced in a study of T cell responses to AZD1222 COVID-19 vaccine (dated by TCRdb to the early 2020s). Preparation of the library involved the immunoSEQ multiplex PCR assay. TCRdb retrieved this table from immuneACCESS and kept in-frame rearrangements only. Not all clones are present; in checked studies, unresolved V genes account for under half, and no reason is known for the remainder. This sample holds roughly 150,000 clones; around 90% were observed only once. The top ten clones comprise about 2% of the sample. The meaning of the sample's time point label: about 28 days (+/-7) after the second vaccine dose. The material was peripheral blood, obtained 28 days after the second AZD1222 dose. The source is an adult who received the AZD1222 COVID-19 vaccine.

This chain uses TRBV19 with TRBJ1-6; 7 nucleotides align to TRBD1. Looked up from germline, CDR1 is LNHDA and CDR2 is SQIVND (reference sequence). The CDR3 runs 16 residues. The V and J ends lost 5 bases and 1 base, in that order; junction bases with no gene match: 5. CDR3 region: CASSPIQGSYNSPLHF. The CDR3 DNA sequence: TGTGCCAGTAGTCCTATACAGGGGTCCTATAATTCACCCCTCCACTTT.

The chain is built from TRBV19 and TRBJ1-1, with D maybe TRBD1 (5 bases). CDR1 is LNHDA and CDR2 is SQIVND in the germline V gene (reference sequence). The CDR3 extends over 14 amino acids. V shed 10 bases and J shed 0 bases, with 15 bases lying between them. DNA of the CDR3: TGTGCCACCCGGGACCGCTCGATGAACACTGAAGCTTTCTTT. It translates to CATRDRSMNTEAFF.

The chain recombines TRBV5-1 with TRBJ2-1, with TRBD2 matching over 9 bases. Germline loops: CDR1 SGHRS, CDR2 YFSETQ. The V gene end was trimmed by 3 bases and the J gene end by 0 bases; junction bases not matched to a gene: 10. The CDR3 extends over 18 amino acids. CDR3 DNA: TGCGCCAGCAGCTCTCGGGGGACTAGCCGAAGCTCCTACAATGAGCAGTTCTTC. Amino acids: CASSSRGTSRSSYNEQFF.

J is TRBJ2-7 and V is TRBV7-9, with TRBD1 identical over 12 bases. Trimming cost V 5 bases and J 7 bases; bases outside gene matches: 9. The CDR3 totals 15 residues. The V gene's germline CDR1 is SEHNR and CDR2 FQNEAQ (reference sequence). The CDR3 DNA sequence: TGTGCCAGCAGCCCCCTGGGGGACAGGGGGCGAGAGCAGTACTTC. As protein: CASSPLGDRGREQYF.

The chain uses TRBV7-2 and TRBJ2-7; the D gene is possibly TRBD2 (6 bases). This CDR3 contains 13 residues. Germline CDR1 and CDR2: SGHTA and FQGNSA. Trimming cost V 4 bases and J 5 bases, with 12 bases left between them. The CDR3 is CASSSPGANEQYF. The CDR3 DNA is TGTGCCAGCAGCTCCCCGGGAGCCAACGAGCAGTACTTC.

This chain uses TRBV5-4 with TRBJ1-1, with D perhaps matching TRBD1 (6 bases). Trimming removed 0 bases at V and 2 bases at J, with 14 bases between. The CDR3 is 16 residues long. CDR1 and CDR2 from the germline V gene are SGHNT and YYREEE (reference sequence). The CDR3 region is CASSLGGGRGNTEAFF. CDR3 bases: TGTGCCAGCAGCTTGGGGGGCGGCAGGGGAAACACTGAAGCTTTCTTT.

The chain recombines TRBV9 with TRBJ2-3; 12 positions match TRBD2. This CDR3 spans 17 amino acids. V trimming: 0 bases; J trimming: 5 bases; junction bases outside the gene matches: 7. The V gene's germline CDR1 is SGDLS and CDR2 YYNGEE. The CDR3 coding sequence is TGTGCCAGCAGCGTAGCTCCGCTAGCGGGGGGGGTAGATACGCAGTATTTT. Amino acid sequence: CASSVAPLAGGVDTQYF.

V gene TRBV5-3 combines with J gene TRBJ1-5, with D tentatively TRBD1 (6 bases). TRBV5-3 is an ORF, with its function uncertain. Trimming stripped 3 bases from V and 7 bases from J, with 17 bases between. The CDR3 has 15 amino acids. CDR3 DNA: TGTGCCAGAAGCTCCCTCGTGGGGGCGGAACAGCCCCAGCATTTT. It translates to CARSSLVGAEQPQHF.

The CDR3 nucleotides are TGTGCCAGCAGTGAGGGGCAGGGAAGGTGGAACGGGGAGCTGTTTTTT. Translating it yields CASSEGQGRWNGELFF. The genes are TRBV2 and TRBJ2-2; D might be TRBD1 (5 bases). CDR3 size: 16 residues. Germline V lookup: CDR1 SNHLY, CDR2 FYNNEI. Trimming shortened V by 3 bases and J by 7 bases, and 18 bases separated the two germline ends.

The chain uses TRBV2 and TRBJ1-5; maybe TRBD1 (5 bases). Germline V lookup: CDR1 SNHLY, CDR2 FYNNEI. CDR3 length equals 15 residues. Trimming removed 6 bases at V and 0 bases at J, with 12 bases between. The DNA for the CDR3 is TGTGCCAGCAGAGGGGACGGGCATAGCAATCAGCCCCAGCATTTT. This gives the protein CASRGDGHSNQPQHF.

The chain recombines TRBV24-1 with TRBJ2-6, with TRBD1 matching 8 bases. The germline CDR1 and CDR2 sequences are KGHDR and SFDVKD. V dropped 5 bases and J dropped 5; count of bases not matched to a gene: 7. The CDR3 is 16 amino acids. The CDR3 region is CATSVRGQVWANVLTF. The CDR3 DNA follows: TGTGCCACCAGTGTCCGGGGACAGGTCTGGGCCAACGTCCTGACTTTC.

This rearrangement joins TRBV7-9 to TRBJ2-7; 13 nucleotides agree with TRBD2. The CDR3 length is 18 residues. V lost 5 bases and J lost 3; bases outside the gene matches: 13. The germline gives CDR1 SEHNR, CDR2 FQNEAQ (reference sequence). CDR3 bases: TGTGCCAGCAGCGGACCGGGACTAGCGGGGTCGAGAAGCTACGAGCAGTACTTC. This gives the protein CASSGPGLAGSRSYEQYF.

The rearrangement uses TRBV24-1 and TRBJ2-2; D might be TRBD2 (5 bases). CDR3 length: 13 residues. V gave up 8 bases and J gave up 5 bases, with 11 bases separating them. From germline, CDR1 is KGHDR and CDR2 SFDVKD. The CDR3 coding sequence is TGTGCCACCAAACTAGGGTGGACCGGGGAGCTGTTTTTT. It is translated as CATKLGWTGELFF.

The chain combines TRBV6-5 with TRBJ1-1, with unresolved D. V lost 0 bases to trimming and J lost 1 base, with 9 bases between them. The CDR3 consists of 15 residues. Germline V gene lookup returns CDR1 MNHEY and CDR2 SVGAGI. CDR3 sequence (DNA): TGTGCCAGCAGTTACTCGAGAGAGCAGAACACTGAAGCTTTCTTT. This gives the protein CASSYSREQNTEAFF.

The CDR3 spells CASSLSPGLTEQYF. CDR3 sequence (DNA): TGTGCCAGCAGCTTAAGCCCAGGGCTCACCGAGCAGTACTTC. The chain links TRBV7-3 to TRBJ2-7; tentatively, D is TRBD1 (5 bases). The CDR3 runs 14 residues. V shed 1 base and J shed 6 bases, with 13 bases lying between them. CDR1 is SGHTA and CDR2 is FQGTGA in the germline V gene.

The chain's CDR3 is CASSPPGQDTQYF. CDR3 sequence (DNA): TGTGCCAGCAGCCCCCCAGGGCAAGATACGCAGTATTTT. V and J are TRBV16 and TRBJ2-3; tentatively, D is TRBD1 (5 bases). The length of the CDR3 is 13 residues. Germline lookup yields CDR1 KGHSY and CDR2 FQNENV. The V and J ends lost 4 bases and 5 bases respectively, with 10 bases between them.

The chain is built from TRBV25-1 and TRBJ1-1; D possibly corresponds to TRBD1 (5 bases). Looked up from germline, CDR1 is MGHDK and CDR2 is SYGVNS. The CDR3 sequence is 14 residues long. V was pared by 10 bases and J by 0 bases, with 15 bases between. Here the CDR3 reads CATKETDLNTEAFF. The CDR3 DNA sequence: TGTGCCACCAAAGAGACAGATTTGAACACTGAAGCTTTCTTT.

Only a few counts were recorded for this clone. The chain has TRBV9 and TRBJ2-3, with D maybe TRBD2 (6 bases). V lost 3 bases and J 0 bases, leaving 14 bases between the germline ends. The CDR3 loop spans 16 amino acids. Looked up from germline, CDR1 is SGDLS and CDR2 is YYNGEE. The CDR3: CASSERWGDSTDTQYF. CDR3 bases: TGTGCCAGCAGCGAACGGTGGGGGGACAGCACAGATACGCAGTATTTT.

This chain uses TRBV10-3 with TRBJ1-2; D is ambiguous. The CDR3 has 10 amino acids. The V gene's germline CDR1 is ENHRY and CDR2 SYGVKD. Trimming removed 5 bases from V and 5 bases from J, with 3 bases in between. The CDR3 DNA reads TGTGCCATCAGTCCATATGGCTACACCTTC. It specifies CAISPYGYTF.

DNA for the CDR3: TGTGCCAGCAGTGCAAGAATACAGGTCCTCGGCAATCAGCCCCAGCATTTT. This sequence encodes CASSARIQVLGNQPQHF. The chain employs TRBV27 and TRBJ1-5; TRBD1 is a possible D gene (5 bases). V was clipped by 5 bases and J by 2 bases, with 19 bases between them. Germline CDR1 is MNHEY and CDR2 is SMNVEV (reference sequence). The CDR3 spans 17 residues.

V gene TRBV19 combines with J gene TRBJ2-7; 8 nucleotides agree with TRBD2. Germline lookup yields CDR1 LNHDA and CDR2 SQIVND (reference sequence). CDR3 length equals 14 residues. V shed 8 bases, J shed 2 bases, and the junction held 8 bases outside the gene matches. The CDR3 loop reads CASASGTSTYEQYF. For the CDR3, the DNA is TGTGCCAGTGCCTCCGGGACTAGTACCTACGAGCAGTACTTC.

The V gene is TRBV6-5, the J gene TRBJ1-1; unclear D gene. V was trimmed by 6 bases and J by 0 bases, leaving 11 bases between them. The length of the CDR3 is 14 residues. Germline V CDR1 and CDR2: MNHEY, SVGAGI. This CDR3 reads CASRELLMNTEAFF. In nucleotides, the CDR3 is TGTGCCAGCAGGGAGTTATTAATGAACACTGAAGCTTTCTTT.

This sequence joins TRBV2 and TRBJ1-4, with D perhaps matching TRBD1 (5 bases). Germline V gene lookup returns CDR1 SNHLY and CDR2 FYNNEI. Between the trimmed V and J ends, which lost 1 base and 7 bases, there was a span of 10 bases. The CDR3 sequence is 14 residues long. CDR3 sequence: CASSEEVDSEKLFF. In nucleotides, the CDR3 is TGTGCCAGCAGTGAAGAGGTCGACAGTGAAAAACTGTTTTTT.

The CDR3 here is CASRSSRAEPSYEQYF. The CDR3 DNA reads as TGTGCCAGCAGATCCAGCCGGGCAGAACCCTCCTACGAGCAGTACTTC. The chain employs TRBV6-4 and TRBJ2-7; D is uncertain. The CDR3 consists of 16 residues. Germline V gene sequence: CDR1 MRHNA, CDR2 SNTAGT. Between the trimmed V and J ends, which lost 6 bases and 0 bases, there was a span of 18 bases.

A few counts support this clone. Other nucleotide sequences from this sample produce the same CDR3. The rearrangement links TRBV7-3 to TRBJ1-1; 9 bases map to TRBD1. In germline, CDR1 is SGHTA, CDR2 FQGTGA. The length of the CDR3 is 14 residues. V trimming: 3 bases; J trimming: 3 bases; junction bases outside the gene matches: 2. CDR3 region: CASSLTGGDTEAFF. DNA for the CDR3: TGTGCCAGCAGCTTGACAGGGGGGGACACTGAAGCTTTCTTT.